Below, 21 T cell receptor beta chains from the same sample are listed, as sequenced in a study of blood T cell repertoires in COVID-19 (dated by TCRdb to 2020 to 2021). The library was prepared using the immunoSEQ multiplex PCR assay. TCRdb stores this immuneACCESS table with in-frame sequences only. Part of the clones is absent; in the studies checked, under half of the shortfall reflects unresolved V genes, and no reason is known for the rest. This sample lists fewer than 200,000 clones; 70% to 85% were detected once. 17% of the sample is held by the ten biggest clonotypes. What was sequenced was PBMCs or T cells enriched from blood (not recorded which). The receptors were sampled from a woman in her fifties or sixties who had recovered from COVID-19.

This clone showed up just a few times. The V call is TRBV7-2, the J call TRBJ2-1, with unresolved D. The V gene lost 6 bases and the J gene lost 9 bases, with 12 bases spanning the gap. In germline, CDR1 is SGHTA, CDR2 FQGNSA. The CDR3 consists of 12 residues. Written as DNA, the CDR3 is TGTGCCAGCAGTCCGGGTCTTCTTGAGCAGTTCTTC. Translated: CASSPGLLEQFF.

The rearrangement links TRBV6-5 to TRBJ2-7; D is perhaps TRBD1 (6 bases). Between the trimmed V and J ends, which lost 8 bases and 4 bases, there was a span of 21 bases. This CDR3 contains 15 residues. Germline V gene sequence: CDR1 MNHEY, CDR2 SVGAGI. The CDR3 DNA reads as TGTGCCAGCTGTCGGGACATTGATCCCCCTTACGAGCAGTACTTC. Translation gives CASCRDIDPPYEQYF.

V gene TRBV5-1 combines with J gene TRBJ2-7; possibly TRBD2 for D (6 bases). Germline CDR1 SGHRS, CDR2 YFSETQ. The CDR3 extends over 14 amino acids. Trimming cost V 0 bases and J 5 bases, with 12 bases left between them. CDR3 bases: TGCGCCAGCAGCTTGGGACGGGAGAGGCACGAGCAGTACTTC. Amino acid sequence: CASSLGRERHEQYF.

V gene TRBV7-8 combines with J gene TRBJ1-5, with 8 bases matching TRBD1. This CDR3 contains 15 residues. After removal of 5 bases from V and 0 bases from J, the junction contained 3 bases not matched to a gene. Germline V gives CDR1 SGHVS, CDR2 FQNEAQ. CDR3 nucleotide sequence: TGTGCCAGCAGCCCGGACAGGGTTAGCAATCAGCCCCAGCATTTT. Amino acids: CASSPDRVSNQPQHF.

In this sample, this clone turned up once. The chain carries TRBV5-1 and TRBJ2-4; the match to TRBD1 covers 7 bases. CDR1 and CDR2 from the germline V gene are SGHRS and YFSETQ. The ends lost 0 bases at V and 7 bases at J; junction bases unmatched: 1. The CDR3 extends over 13 amino acids. The CDR3 region is CASSLDRGNIQYF. For the CDR3, the DNA is TGCGCCAGCAGCTTGGACAGGGGTAACATTCAGTACTTC.

The table lists this clone with a count of one. V usage is TRBV7-9 and J usage is TRBJ1-2, with TRBD1 as a possible D gene (5 bases). Germline V lookup: CDR1 SEHNR, CDR2 FQNEAQ (reference sequence). With 5 bases removed from V and 1 base from J, the gap between germline ends came to 20 bases. This CDR3 comprises 17 residues. CDR3 in amino acids: CASSRYEGAGLNYGYTF. The CDR3 nucleotides read TGTGCCAGCAGCCGCTACGAAGGGGCAGGCCTTAACTATGGCTACACCTTC.

V is TRBV7-9 and J is TRBJ1-1, with TRBD1 as a possible D gene (5 bases). CDR3 length: 16 residues. The V end lost 5 bases, the J end lost 4 bases, and 20 bases lay between the germline ends. Germline lookup yields CDR1 SEHNR and CDR2 FQNEAQ (reference sequence). The chain's CDR3 is CASSDGRGGKSTEAFF. The CDR3 region has the DNA TGTGCCAGCAGCGACGGTAGGGGTGGGAAGAGCACTGAAGCTTTCTTT.

This clone was seen a handful of times. The chain links TRBV28 to TRBJ1-2, with D perhaps TRBD1 (6 bases). The CDR3 sequence is 14 residues long. V dropped 6 bases and J dropped 8 bases, with 19 bases sitting between them. From germline, CDR1 is MDHEN and CDR2 SYDVKM. The CDR3 bases are TGTGCCAGCAGATCTACCGGGACATCCTCCGGCTACACCTTC. Encoded protein: CASRSTGTSSGYTF.

This clone was detected ten times or more. CDR3 protein: CASSQVFPGQPAGEQFF. In DNA, the CDR3 is TGCGCCAGCAGCCAAGTTTTTCCGGGACAGCCTGCGGGGGAGCAGTTCTTC. V is TRBV4-3 and J is TRBJ2-1; D is possibly TRBD1 (7 bases). V lost 1 base to trimming and J lost 10 bases, with 23 bases between them. The CDR3 sequence is 17 residues long. Germline V gene sequence: CDR1 LGHNA, CDR2 YSLEER.

The sample holds one count of this clone. The DNA for the CDR3 is TGTGCCAGCAGCTTAGTGGGATTCGCTAGCGGGTCTCGCACAGATACGCAGTATTTT. It encodes CASSLVGFASGSRTDTQYF. The chain is built from TRBV13 and TRBJ2-3; 8 nucleotides line up with TRBD2. This CDR3 spans 19 amino acids. V dropped 1 base and J dropped 1; count of bases not matched to a gene: 13. From germline, CDR1 is PRHDT and CDR2 FYEKMQ (reference sequence).

The chain employs TRBV30 and TRBJ1-4; 8 nucleotides line up with TRBD1. CDR1 and CDR2 from the germline V gene are GTSNPN and SVGIG (reference sequence). The V segment lost 0 bases and the J segment 3 bases; nucleotides outside the gene matches: 6. The CDR3 has 16 residues. For the CDR3, the DNA is TGTGCCTGGAGTGTGTTCGGACAGGGAGCTAATGAAAAACTGTTTTTT. Encoded protein: CAWSVFGQGANEKLFF.

The V gene is TRBV7-3, the J gene TRBJ2-3; tentatively, D is TRBD2 (6 bases). CDR1 is SGHTA, CDR2 FQGTGA, per germline. V was trimmed by 5 bases and J by 11 bases, leaving 20 bases between them. This CDR3 has 14 residues. This chain's CDR3 is CASSPNPGLGGQYF. CDR3 in DNA: TGTGCCAGCAGCCCGAATCCGGGACTTGGGGGGCAGTATTTT. The full variable domain, with the rest looked up from reference TRBV7-3 and TRBJ2-3, is GAGVSQTPSNKVTEKGKYVELRCDPISGHTALYWYRQSLGQGPEFLIYFQGTGAADDSGLPNDRFFAVRPEGSVSTLKIQRTERGDSAVYLCASSPNPGLGGQYFGPGTRLTVL.

This clone was detected only once. V gene TRBV9 combines with J gene TRBJ2-7; D is possibly TRBD1 (6 bases). Germline V gene data show CDR1 as SGDLS and CDR2 as YYNGEE. The V gene lost 5 bases and the J gene lost 7 bases, with 19 bases spanning the gap. The CDR3 loop spans 14 amino acids. The CDR3 is CASSPMGAIGEQYF. The CDR3 DNA reads as TGTGCCAGCAGTCCAATGGGGGCAATAGGGGAGCAGTACTTC.

J is TRBJ1-1 and V is TRBV29-1; TRBD1 matches 8 bases. With V trimmed by 1 base and J by 8 bases, 9 bases remained unmatched. Germline V lookup: CDR1 SQVTM, CDR2 ANQGSEA. This CDR3 comprises 14 residues. The chain's CDR3 is CSVEAPQGASEAFF. The CDR3 DNA reads TGCAGCGTTGAAGCTCCGCAGGGGGCTTCAGAAGCTTTCTTT. The full variable domain, its missing parts supplied by reference TRBV29-1 and TRBJ1-1, is SAVISQKPSRDICQRGTSLTIQCQVDSQVTMMFWYRQQPGQSLTLIATANQGSEATYESGFVIDKFPISRPNLTFSTLTVSNMSPEDSSIYLCSVEAPQGASEAFFGQGTRLTVV.

This chain's CDR3 is CASTGPRSEKLFF. CDR3 nucleotide sequence: TGTGCCAGCACAGGGCCCAGGAGTGAAAAACTGTTTTTT. The chain employs TRBV28 and TRBJ1-4; maybe TRBD1 (5 bases). The CDR3 extends over 13 amino acids. The germline gives CDR1 MDHEN, CDR2 SYDVKM. V gave up 7 bases and J gave up 7 bases, with 13 bases separating them.

The rearrangement links TRBV7-9 to TRBJ2-5; 7 bases map to TRBD2. The CDR3 loop spans 17 amino acids. V shed 5 bases and J 5 bases; nucleotides not matched to a gene: 17. Germline lookup yields CDR1 SEHNR and CDR2 FQNEAQ (reference sequence). The CDR3 here is CASSRTSGGITTETQYF. The CDR3 DNA is TGTGCCAGCAGCCGCACATCGGGGGGAATTACAACGGAGACCCAGTACTTC. Using reference TRBV7-9 and TRBJ2-5 for the parts outside the CDR3, the full variable domain is DTGVSQNPRHKITKRGQNVTFRCDPISEHNRLYWYRQTLGQGPEFLTYFQNEAQLEKSRLLSDRFSAERPKGSFSTLEIQRTEQGDSAMYLCASSRTSGGITTETQYFGPGTRLLVL.

The rearrangement links TRBV19 to TRBJ2-7, with 8 bases aligning to TRBD1. The CDR3 consists of 12 residues. The junction had 4 bases not matched to a gene; V was cut back by 9 bases and J by 3 bases. CDR1 is LNHDA, CDR2 SQIVND, per germline (reference sequence). The CDR3 DNA is TGTGCCAGGCAGGGGGCGAACTACGAGCAGTACTTC. Its protein is CARQGANYEQYF.

The genes are TRBV27 and TRBJ1-2, with D unresolved. CDR1 MNHEY and CDR2 SMNVEV come from the germline V gene (reference sequence). CDR3 length: 13 residues. Trimming removed 2 bases from V and 7 bases from J, with 11 bases in between. CDR3 coding DNA: TGTGCCAGCAGTTTAGCCGGGGTTGGTGGCTACACCTTC. Translated, it gives CASSLAGVGGYTF.

The rearrangement uses TRBV6-5 and TRBJ2-7; 7 bases fit TRBD1. V was clipped by 6 bases and J by 5 bases; unmatched bases: 7. CDR3 size: 13 residues. The V gene's germline CDR1 is MNHEY and CDR2 SVGAGI. Here the CDR3 DNA reads TGTGCCAGCAGGGAGACAGGGTCCCACGAGCAGTACTTC. Translation gives CASRETGSHEQYF.

The V gene is TRBV18, the J gene TRBJ1-5, with D perhaps matching TRBD1 (6 bases). Trimming pared 6 bases from V and 0 bases from J, leaving 12 bases between. The CDR3 covers 15 residues. The V gene's germline CDR1 is KGHSH and CDR2 LQKENI. The CDR3 nucleotides are TGTGCCAGCTCCCCGGGACAACCTAGCAATCAGCCCCAGCATTTT. Protein: CASSPGQPSNQPQHF.

The chain carries TRBV30 and TRBJ1-5; 7 bases fit TRBD1. V dropped 5 bases and J dropped 6; count of bases not matched to a gene: 7. This CDR3 is built from 13 residues. CDR1 and CDR2 from the germline V gene are GTSNPN and SVGIG (reference sequence). In nucleotides, the CDR3 is TGTGCCTGGGAGACAGGGCTCGGTCAGCCCCAGCATTTT. As protein: CAWETGLGQPQHF.